The 15 T cell receptor beta chains below all came from one sample that was sequenced in a study of siplizumab effects on memory and regulatory T cells. A 37°C coculture lasting five to seven days was applied to the mixed lymphocyte reaction cells. For these receptors, no antigen is known. This table comes from immunoSEQ multiplex PCR, and its TCRdb copy is limited to in-frame clones, with some not included. The sample contains about 15,000 clones, approximately 45% of which appear only once. Specimen: CFSE-low (dividing) CD4+ T cells sorted from an allogeneic mixed lymphocyte reaction. These TCRs come from a human donor in good health; the cells came from an allogeneic mixed lymphocyte reaction. Some clones in this sample may be carry-over from other donors' samples.

The gene calls are TRBV14 and TRBJ2-2; possible D gene TRBD2, 5 bases. V dropped 0 bases and J dropped 6 bases, with 11 bases sitting between them. Germline loops: CDR1 SGHDN, CDR2 FVKESK. This CDR3 is built from 15 residues. In nucleotides, the CDR3 is TGTGCCAGCAGCCAAGATGGCAGGCGGGCCGGGGAGCTGTTTTTT. This gives the protein CASSQDGRRAGELFF. Based on the CDR3 plus reference TRBV14 and TRBJ2-2, the full variable domain is EAGVTQFPSHSVIEKGQTVTLRCDPISGHDNLYWYRRVMGKEIKFLLHFVKESKQDESGMPNNRFLAERTGGTYSTLKVQPAELEDSGVYFCASSQDGRRAGELFFGEGSRLTVL.

This chain uses TRBV6-1 with TRBJ2-7, with D possibly being TRBD2 (5 bases). The CDR3 spans 13 residues. Germline-derived CDR1 and CDR2 are MNHNS and SASEGT. V was trimmed by 4 bases and J by 3 bases, leaving 10 bases between them. The CDR3 coding sequence is TGTGCCAGCAGTGTGGACGGACTCTACGAGCAGTACTTC. Translating gives CASSVDGLYEQYF.

The chain employs TRBV19 and TRBJ2-7; 12 bases line up with TRBD2. Looked up from germline, CDR1 is LNHDA and CDR2 is SQIVND (reference sequence). V lost 7 bases, J lost 6 bases, and 7 bases stayed unmatched. The CDR3 totals 14 residues. The CDR3 region has the DNA TGTGCCAGTAAAGCTAGCGGGAGGGGAAGCGAGCAGTACTTC. Translating gives CASKASGRGSEQYF.

This clone was found once. V is TRBV28 and J is TRBJ1-5; D remains ambiguous. This CDR3 contains 14 residues. Germline loops: CDR1 MDHEN, CDR2 SYDVKM. Trimming removed 6 bases from V and 5 bases from J, with 14 bases in between. In DNA form, the CDR3 reads TGTGCCAGCAGCCTTCGGACGGGTTATCAGCCCCAGCATTTT. Residues: CASSLRTGYQPQHF.

The chain uses TRBV7-9 and TRBJ2-1; D unclear. Trimming pared 0 bases from V and 5 bases from J, leaving 8 bases between. The V gene's germline CDR1 is SEHNR and CDR2 FQNEAQ (reference sequence). This CDR3 comprises 14 residues. CDR3 coding DNA: TGTGCCAGCAGCTTAGCCGTCAAGCACAATGAGCAGTTCTTC. Amino acid sequence: CASSLAVKHNEQFF. Together with reference TRBV7-9 and TRBJ2-1, the CDR3 gives the full variable domain: DTGVSQNPRHKITKRGQNVTFRCDPISEHNRLYWYRQTLGQGPEFLTYFQNEAQLEKSRLLSDRFSAERPKGSFSTLEIQRTEQGDSAMYLCASSLAVKHNEQFFGPGTRLTVL.

This clone was picked up a small number of times. The chain employs TRBV6-5 and TRBJ1-2, with D hard to call. This CDR3 has 12 residues. Trimming removed 11 bases at V and 0 bases at J, with 10 bases between. Germline-derived CDR1 and CDR2 are MNHEY and SVGAGI. The CDR3 reads CAAFRANYGYTF. The DNA of the CDR3 is TGTGCCGCCTTCAGAGCTAACTATGGCTACACCTTC.

The table lists this clone with a few counts. This sequence joins TRBV6-5 and TRBJ2-7; 10 positions match TRBD2. J lost 5 bases, V lost 10 bases, and 8 bases had no gene match. CDR1 is MNHEY, CDR2 SVGAGI, per germline. The CDR3 contains 13 residues. The CDR3 is CATRGLAGDEQYF. The CDR3 DNA follows: TGTGCCACCCGGGGCCTAGCGGGAGACGAGCAGTACTTC.

This clone rates as medium-sized. J is TRBJ2-7 and V is TRBV6-1; D is undetermined. Germline CDR1 reads MNHNS; CDR2 reads SASEGT. This CDR3 region has 11 residues. Trimming stripped 7 bases from V and 1 base from J, with 5 bases between. The CDR3 DNA sequence: TGTGCCAGCAAACGGTCCTACGAGCAGTACTTC. Translation: CASKRSYEQYF.

This clone came up a few times. Here the CDR3 reads CASSLVLSSWEIQTQYF. CDR3 nucleotides: TGTGCCAGCTCACTGGTTCTTTCGTCTTGGGAGATACAGACCCAGTACTTC. The rearrangement uses TRBV18 and TRBJ2-5, with TRBD2 as a possible D gene (5 bases). The CDR3 runs to 17 residues. Germline CDR1 and CDR2: KGHSH and LQKENI. Trimming took off 4 bases at V and 6 bases at J, with 24 bases between the two ends.

The chain has TRBV4-2 and TRBJ2-7; TRBD2 matches 7 bases. The CDR3 is 15 amino acids. Unmatched junction bases numbered 11, after V lost 4 bases and J lost 5 bases. Germline V lookup: CDR1 LGHNA, CDR2 YNFKEQ. The CDR3 region is CASSLTAGLTDEQYF. The CDR3 DNA reads TGTGCCAGCAGCCTAACGGCGGGACTAACGGACGAGCAGTACTTC.

The chain has TRBV5-1 and TRBJ2-7; TRBD1 matches 8 bases. Germline CDR1 SGHRS, CDR2 YFSETQ. Germline trimming cut 4 bases from V and 0 bases from J; bases unmatched to any gene: 3. The CDR3 is made up of 14 amino acids. The CDR3, as DNA: TGCGCCAGCAGCAGGACAGGGACCTCCTACGAGCAGTACTTC. Translating it yields CASSRTGTSYEQYF. Looking up the rest from reference TRBV5-1 and TRBJ2-7 gives the full variable domain: KAGVTQTPRYLIKTRGQQVTLSCSPISGHRSVSWYQQTPGQGLQFLFEYFSETQRNKGNFPGRFSGRQFSNSRSEMNVSTLELGDSALYLCASSRTGTSYEQYFGPGTRLTVT.

The chain is built from TRBV28 and TRBJ1-2, with D perhaps TRBD1 (5 bases). The CDR3 runs to 13 residues. The germline V gene encodes CDR1 MDHEN and CDR2 SYDVKM. The V and J ends lost 9 bases and 4 bases respectively, with 15 bases between them. CDR3 sequence: CASTGGGGYGYTF. As DNA, the CDR3 is TGTGCCAGTACCGGGGGGGGTGGCTATGGCTACACCTTC.

By frequency in the sample, this clone is medium-sized (0.01 to 0.1%). The rearrangement joins TRBV10-3 to TRBJ1-2, with 7 positions matching TRBD1. This CDR3 has 14 amino acids. The V and J ends lost 6 bases and 6 bases, in that order; junction bases with no gene match: 10. The germline gives CDR1 ENHRY, CDR2 SYGVKD. In DNA, the CDR3 is TGTGCCATCAGATCCGTAACAGGGGACCATGGCTACACCTTC. Its protein is CAIRSVTGDHGYTF.

The rearrangement links TRBV2 to TRBJ2-7; D is undetermined. The CDR3 extends over 11 amino acids. V was shortened by 6 bases and J by 4 bases, with 7 bases between the two germline ends. Germline CDR1 and CDR2: SNHLY and FYNNEI. The CDR3 loop is CASRSSYEQYF. The CDR3 DNA sequence: TGTGCCAGCAGAAGCAGTTACGAGCAGTACTTC.

V usage is TRBV7-3 and J usage is TRBJ1-5; the match to TRBD1 covers 11 bases. The CDR3 extends over 14 amino acids. Germline CDR1 and CDR2: SGHTA and FQGTGA. After removal of 6 bases from V and 7 bases from J, the junction contained 5 bases not matched to a gene. The CDR3 DNA reads TGTGCCAGCAGTACAGGGACAGGGGGACAGCCCCAGCATTTT. Amino acid sequence: CASSTGTGGQPQHF.